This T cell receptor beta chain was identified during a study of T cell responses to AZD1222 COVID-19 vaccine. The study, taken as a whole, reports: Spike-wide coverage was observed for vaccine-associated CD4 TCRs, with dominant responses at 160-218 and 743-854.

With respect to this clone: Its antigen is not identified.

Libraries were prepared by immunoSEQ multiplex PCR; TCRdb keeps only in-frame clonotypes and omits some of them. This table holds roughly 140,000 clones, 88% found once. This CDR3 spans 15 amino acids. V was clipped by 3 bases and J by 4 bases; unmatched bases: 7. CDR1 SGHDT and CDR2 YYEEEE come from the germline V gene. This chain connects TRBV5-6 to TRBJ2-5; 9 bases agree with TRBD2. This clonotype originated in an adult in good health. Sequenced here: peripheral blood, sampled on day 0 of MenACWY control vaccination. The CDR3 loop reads CASSSAREGGETQYF. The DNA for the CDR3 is TGTGCCAGCAGCTCGGCGCGGGAGGGCGGAGAGACCCAGTACTTC.